These T cell receptor beta chains were read from a single sample in a study of cytomegalovirus exposure and HLA in healthy donors. Using immunoSEQ multiplex PCR, the repertoire was profiled, and TCRdb retains in-frame clones only, with some absent. The repertoire has a few hundred thousand clones, more than 80% of them found once; the top ten carry approximately 2.9%. Sequenced: PBMCs. These receptors were obtained from a man aged 30 to 45 in good health and CMV-seronegative. The CDR3 runs from the conserved cysteine through the conserved F or W. The order of the fields is V gene, clone size, J gene, D gene, CDR3 protein, CDR3 DNA. D genes are given only for firm matches. Rows may omit the clone size; those that give it use once, few, many or a size class.

V: TRBV19
size: NA
J: TRBJ1-3
D: NA
CDR3: CASTLGGLRRNTIYF
DNA: TGTGCCAGTACCCTAGGGGGTTTACGAAGAAACACCATATATTTT

V: TRBV18
size: NA
J: TRBJ1-3
D: NA
CDR3: CASSPEKQDTIYF
DNA: TGTGCCAGCTCACCTGAAAAGCAGGACACCATATATTTT

V: TRBV5-1
size: NA
J: TRBJ1-1
D: TRBD1
CDR3: CASRHGQGTEAFF
DNA: TGCGCCAGCAGACACGGACAGGGGACTGAAGCTTTCTTT

V: TRBV28
size: NA
J: TRBJ2-3
D: TRBD1
CDR3: CASSNLPGQGAASTDTQYF
DNA: TGTGCCAGCAGTAACTTACCGGGACAGGGGGCGGCCAGCACAGATACGCAGTATTTT

V: TRBV9
size: NA
J: TRBJ2-3
D: TRBD1
CDR3: CASSVVGTGLADTQYF
DNA: TGTGCCAGCAGCGTAGTGGGGACAGGGTTAGCAGATACGCAGTATTTT

V: TRBV28
size: NA
J: TRBJ2-7
D: TRBD2
CDR3: CASSFFSLAGLYEQYF
DNA: TGTGCCAGCAGTTTCTTTTCACTAGCGGGCCTCTACGAGCAGTACTTC

V: TRBV25-1
size: NA
J: TRBJ2-7
D: NA
CDR3: CASSEETYEQYF
DNA: TGTGCCAGCAGTGAAGAGACCTACGAGCAGTACTTC

V: TRBV5-8
size: NA
J: TRBJ1-4
D: TRBD1
CDR3: CASSLRTGSYEKLFF
DNA: TGTGCCAGCAGCCTACGGACAGGGTCTTATGAAAAACTGTTTTTT

V: TRBV5-1
size: NA
J: TRBJ2-2
D: TRBD2
CDR3: CAGREGDTGELFF
DNA: TGCGCTGGAAGGGAGGGAGACACCGGGGAGCTGTTTTTT

V: TRBV10-3
size: NA
J: TRBJ1-2
D: NA
CDR3: CAISVDSYYGYTF
DNA: TGTGCCATCAGTGTAGACAGCTACTATGGCTACACCTTC

V: TRBV5-4
size: NA
J: TRBJ2-1
D: TRBD2
CDR3: CASSGLARENEQFF
DNA: TGTGCCAGCAGCGGACTAGCGAGGGAGAATGAGCAGTTCTTC

V: TRBV18
size: NA
J: TRBJ1-2
D: NA
CDR3: CASSLTEGDSYTF
DNA: TGTGCCAGCTCACTCACGGAAGGGGATAGCTACACCTTC

V: TRBV5-6
size: NA
J: TRBJ2-7
D: NA
CDR3: CASSLGQPTYEQYF
DNA: TGTGCCAGCAGCTTGGGACAGCCGACCTACGAGCAGTACTTC

V: TRBV5-8
size: NA
J: TRBJ2-1
D: NA
CDR3: CASSLDWSSYNEQFF
DNA: TGTGCCAGCAGCTTGGACTGGAGCTCCTACAATGAGCAGTTCTTC

V: TRBV6-1
size: NA
J: TRBJ1-4
D: NA
CDR3: CASSVPGLQSYNEKLFF
DNA: TGTGCCAGCAGTGTTCCGGGACTCCAATCCTATAATGAAAAACTGTTTTTT

V: TRBV7-3
size: NA
J: TRBJ2-5
D: TRBD1
CDR3: CASSLRGQSVEETQYF
DNA: TGTGCCAGCAGCTTAAGGGGACAGTCGGTCGAAGAGACCCAGTACTTC

V: TRBV7-9
size: NA
J: TRBJ2-7
D: NA
CDR3: CASSLISHEQYF
DNA: TGTGCCAGCAGCTTAATCTCCCACGAGCAGTACTTC

V: TRBV7-4
size: NA
J: TRBJ2-3
D: NA
CDR3: CASSLWGPSTDTQYF
DNA: TGTGCCAGCAGCTTGTGGGGGCCTAGCACAGATACGCAGTATTTT

V: TRBV5-1
size: NA
J: TRBJ1-2
D: NA
CDR3: CASSGWGVEGYTF
DNA: TGCGCCAGCAGCGGTTGGGGGGTCGAGGGCTACACCTTC

V: TRBV7-9
size: NA
J: TRBJ2-7
D: TRBD1
CDR3: CSSSNTGASQYF
DNA: TGTTCCAGCAGCAACACAGGGGCGTCGCAGTACTTC

V: TRBV7-6
size: once
J: TRBJ2-1
D: TRBD2
CDR3: CASSSSGGAGYNEQFF
DNA: TGTGCCAGCAGCTCTAGCGGGGGGGCCGGCTACAATGAGCAGTTCTTC

V: TRBV19
size: NA
J: TRBJ2-7
D: NA
CDR3: CASSRVPNYEQYF
DNA: TGTGCCAGTAGTCGGGTTCCTAACTACGAGCAGTACTTC

V: TRBV11-3
size: NA
J: TRBJ2-2
D: NA
CDR3: CASSRDGELFF
DNA: TGTGCCAGCAGCCGGGACGGGGAGCTGTTTTTT

V: TRBV5-6
size: once
J: TRBJ2-3
D: NA
CDR3: CASSLQDTDTQYF
DNA: TGTGCCAGCAGCCTACAGGATACAGATACGCAGTATTTT

V: TRBV18
size: NA
J: TRBJ1-1
D: NA
CDR3: CASSQWRGGNSEAFF
DNA: TGTGCCAGCTCACAGTGGAGGGGGGGTAACTCTGAAGCTTTCTTT

V: TRBV5-1
size: NA
J: TRBJ2-1
D: NA
CDR3: CASSFPGYNEQFF
DNA: TGCGCCAGCAGCTTTCCGGGATACAATGAGCAGTTCTTC

V: TRBV7-2
size: few
J: TRBJ1-6
D: NA
CDR3: CASSLALSGATLHF
DNA: TGTGCCAGCAGCTTAGCGCTCTCAGGGGCCACCCTCCACTTT